This passage covers 29 T cell receptor beta chains from one sample sequenced in a study of OX40 agonist ivuxolimab in advanced cancers. Clones were sequenced by immunoSEQ multiplex PCR, and TCRdb holds only the in-frame ones, with some missing. The sample holds about 81,000 clones, roughly 80% seen once. The specimen was CD4+ or CD8+ T cells sorted from blood, collected in a trial of the OX40 agonist ivuxolimab. These receptors were collected from an adult with an advanced solid tumor such as melanoma, head and neck, liver or kidney cancer.

This clone was picked up a small number of times. The rearrangement links TRBV7-9 to TRBJ2-1, with D tentatively TRBD2 (6 bases). Germline V gives CDR1 SEHNR, CDR2 FQNEAQ (reference sequence). Trimming pared 2 bases from V and 5 bases from J, leaving 16 bases between. The CDR3 spans 16 residues. The CDR3 region has the DNA TGTGCCAGCAGCTTAATCCGCGCGGGGAGACACAATGAGCAGTTCTTC. It translates to CASSLIRAGRHNEQFF.

V usage is TRBV15 and J usage is TRBJ2-5; TRBD2 matches at 9 bases. The CDR3 contains 18 residues. Per the germline V gene, CDR1 is LNHNV and CDR2 is YYDKDF (reference sequence). The J segment lost 2 bases and the V segment lost 2 bases, leaving 12 bases of the junction unmatched. CDR3 bases: TGTGCCACCAGCAGAATTTCTCCTAGCGGGACACCTCAAGAGACCCAGTACTTC. This sequence encodes CATSRISPSGTPQETQYF.

V usage is TRBV28 and J usage is TRBJ2-1, with TRBD1 matching over 10 bases. The CDR3 has 16 amino acids. Germline values: CDR1 MDHEN, CDR2 SYDVKM. J was trimmed by 4 bases and V by 4 bases; bases with no gene match: 7. CDR3: CASSSPDRGPYNEQFF. CDR3 DNA sequence: TGTGCCAGCAGTTCCCCTGACAGGGGGCCTTACAATGAGCAGTTCTTC.

This clone was seen once. V is TRBV13 and J is TRBJ2-1, with 8 bases identical to TRBD2. This CDR3 has 18 amino acids. Germline V CDR1 and CDR2: PRHDT, FYEKMQ (reference sequence). V was pared by 4 bases and J by 5 bases, with 16 bases of the junction left unmatched. The CDR3 sequence: CASSSRTSLYIQNNEQFF. The CDR3 DNA reads TGTGCCAGCAGCTCCCGGACTAGCCTATATATACAAAACAATGAGCAGTTCTTC.

In this sample, this clone turned up once. The V and J genes are TRBV28 and TRBJ2-5, with 9 bases identical to TRBD1. The J segment lost 7 bases and the V segment lost 5 bases, leaving 14 bases of the junction unmatched. CDR1 is MDHEN, CDR2 SYDVKM, per germline. This CDR3 comprises 16 residues. CDR3 in amino acids: CASSPTGQGLERTQYF. The CDR3 bases are TGTGCCAGCAGTCCCACTGGACAGGGGTTAGAAAGGACCCAGTACTTC. Full variable domain (rest looked up from reference TRBV28 and TRBJ2-5): DVKVTQSSRYLVKRTGEKVFLECVQDMDHENMFWYRQDPGLGLRLIYFSYDVKMKEKGDIPEGYSVSREKKERFSLILESASTNQTSMYLCASSPTGQGLERTQYFGPGTRLLVL.

The V gene is TRBV28, the J gene TRBJ2-7; D perhaps matches TRBD2 (6 bases). With 8 bases removed from V and 0 bases from J, the gap between germline ends came to 11 bases. Germline values: CDR1 MDHEN, CDR2 SYDVKM. The CDR3 runs 13 residues. The CDR3 loop is CASLRGSSYEQYF. Written as DNA, the CDR3 is TGTGCCAGCCTGCGGGGAAGCTCCTACGAGCAGTACTTC.

CDR3 bases: TGTGCTAGTGGTTTAGAGGGGGCTTGCGCCTACGAGCAGTACGTC. It yields the protein CASGLEGACAYEQYV. The chain has TRBV12-5 and TRBJ2-7, with TRBD1 matching 7 bases. The germline V gene encodes CDR1 LGHNT and CDR2 FRNRAP. Trimming cost V 3 bases and J 2 bases; bases outside gene matches: 7. The CDR3 spans 15 residues.

The chain links TRBV27 to TRBJ2-7; D gene ambiguous. Germline V lookup: CDR1 MNHEY, CDR2 SMNVEV (reference sequence). Trimming took 6 bases from V and 3 from J, leaving 9 bases between them. The CDR3 sequence is 12 residues long. CDR3 coding DNA: TGTGCCAGCAGCCCCGACGGCTACGAGCAGTACTTC. This translates into CASSPDGYEQYF.

The chain has TRBV7-2 and TRBJ2-5; 9 bases line up with TRBD1. The CDR3 contains 15 residues. CDR1 is SGHTA, CDR2 FQGNSA, per germline. Trimming took 1 base from V and 2 from J; bases not matched to a gene: 2. In DNA form, the CDR3 reads TGTGCCAGCAGCTTAGGAGGGACAGGGCAAGAGACCCAGTACTTC. Encoded protein: CASSLGGTGQETQYF. The variable domain in full, completed from reference TRBV7-2 and TRBJ2-5, reads GAGVSQSPSNKVTEKGKDVELRCDPISGHTALYWYRQSLGQGLEFLIYFQGNSAPDKSGLPSDRFSAERTGGSVSTLTIQRTQQEDSAVYLCASSLGGTGQETQYFGPGTRLLVL.

This clone was seen a single time. CDR3 nucleotides: TGTGCCAGCTCACCAGGGGGCGTAGGAACTCCGAGATCCTACGAGCAGTACTTC. Translation gives CASSPGGVGTPRSYEQYF. This sequence joins TRBV18 and TRBJ2-7, with TRBD1 as a possible D gene (6 bases). Germline loops: CDR1 KGHSH, CDR2 LQKENI. The V end lost 2 bases, the J end lost 1 base, and 21 bases lay between the germline ends. The length of the CDR3 is 18 residues.

CDR3 amino acids: CASSPQTDSYEQYF. The DNA for the CDR3 is TGTGCCAGTAGTCCCCAGACGGACTCCTACGAGCAGTACTTC. The genes are TRBV19 and TRBJ2-7, with D unresolved. The CDR3 is made up of 14 amino acids. Germline assignment: CDR1 LNHDA and CDR2 SQIVND (reference sequence). Trimming pared 5 bases from V and 0 bases from J, leaving 11 bases between.

This chain's CDR3 is CASSGIDTDTQYF. The CDR3 region has the DNA TGTGCCAGCAGCGGTATAGACACAGATACGCAGTATTTT. The V call is TRBV2, the J call TRBJ2-3; D is undetermined. Trimming shortened V by 6 bases and J by 2 bases, and 9 bases separated the two germline ends. The CDR3 is made up of 13 amino acids. Germline CDR1 is SNHLY and CDR2 is FYNNEI.

The V call is TRBV19, the J call TRBJ1-2; the match to TRBD1 covers 7 bases. This CDR3 region has 12 residues. The germline gives CDR1 LNHDA, CDR2 SQIVND (reference sequence). The junction had 10 bases not matched to a gene; V was cut back by 10 bases and J by 8 bases. The DNA of the CDR3 is TGTGCCACTCGGACAGGACGCCGAGGCTACACCTTC. Its protein is CATRTGRRGYTF.

The rearrangement uses TRBV6-5 and TRBJ1-1; D not resolved. The CDR3 has 14 amino acids. Germline loops: CDR1 MNHEY, CDR2 SVGAGI. V lost 5 bases and J 4 bases, leaving 14 bases between the germline ends. Here the CDR3 reads CASSPPGVGTEAFF. The DNA of the CDR3 is TGTGCCAGCAGTCCCCCGGGCGTGGGCACTGAAGCTTTCTTT.

The chain recombines TRBV29-1 with TRBJ1-1; no clear D gene. V was pared by 0 bases and J by 4 bases, with 9 bases between. The CDR3 has 13 residues. The germline gives CDR1 SQVTM, CDR2 ANQGSEA. In nucleotides, the CDR3 is TGCAGCGTTGAAGATCACCGGGGCACTGAAGCTTTCTTT. Its translation is CSVEDHRGTEAFF.

This chain connects TRBV18 to TRBJ2-7; perhaps TRBD1 as D (5 bases). CDR1 is KGHSH, CDR2 LQKENI, per germline. With 3 bases removed from V and 2 bases from J, the gap between germline ends came to 14 bases. The CDR3 runs to 15 residues. CDR3 region: CASSPYGDSTYEQYF. CDR3 coding DNA: TGTGCCAGCTCACCGTACGGAGACAGTACCTACGAGCAGTACTTC.

The rearrangement joins TRBV4-1 to TRBJ2-2; the D gene is possibly TRBD2 (5 bases). The CDR3 totals 14 residues. The ends were cut back, 1 base at V and 6 bases at J, with 9 bases in the middle. The V gene's germline CDR1 is MGHRA and CDR2 YSYEKL. CDR3 in amino acids: CASSQASGPGELFF. The CDR3 DNA follows: TGCGCCAGCAGCCAAGCCAGCGGTCCCGGGGAGCTGTTTTTT.

V usage is TRBV28 and J usage is TRBJ1-5; D remains unclear. Trimming took off 2 bases at V and 2 bases at J, with 10 bases between the two ends. This CDR3 has 15 amino acids. Germline CDR1 and CDR2: MDHEN and SYDVKM. The CDR3 coding sequence is TGTGCCAGCAGTTTAGGTCATTGGGGCAATCAGCCCCAGCATTTT. Translation gives CASSLGHWGNQPQHF.

This sequence joins TRBV5-5 and TRBJ1-3; 7 bases align to TRBD1. Germline V gives CDR1 SGHKS, CDR2 YYEKEE (reference sequence). Trimming at V came to 1 base and at J to 0 bases, leaving 1 base not matched to a gene. The CDR3 consists of 15 residues. The CDR3 nucleotides read TGTGCCAGCAGCTTGTGGGACAGCTCTGGAAACACCATATATTTT. Its protein product is CASSLWDSSGNTIYF. Looking up the rest from reference TRBV5-5 and TRBJ1-3 gives the full variable domain: DAGVTQSPTHLIKTRGQQVTLRCSPISGHKSVSWYQQVLGQGPQFIFQYYEKEERGRGNFPDRFSARQFPNYSSELNVNALLLGDSALYLCASSLWDSSGNTIYFGEGSWLTVV.

The gene calls are TRBV5-1 and TRBJ2-2; D is possibly TRBD1 or TRBD2 (5 bases each). CDR1 and CDR2 (germline): SGHRS, YFSETQ. This CDR3 region has 16 residues. Trimming removed 5 bases at V and 1 base at J, with 15 bases between. The DNA for the CDR3 is TGCGCCAGCAGGCACCCCGGGACCGAGAACACCGGGGAGCTGTTTTTT. The encoded protein is CASRHPGTENTGELFF.

The rearrangement joins TRBV7-3 to TRBJ2-1; no clear D. The germline V gene has CDR1 SGHTA and CDR2 FQGTGA. The CDR3 extends over 12 amino acids. Trimming pared 2 bases from V and 8 bases from J, leaving 7 bases between. The chain's CDR3 is CASSLGSHEQFF. In DNA, the CDR3 is TGTGCCAGCAGCTTAGGGTCGCATGAGCAGTTCTTC.

The chain uses TRBV6-6 and TRBJ2-7, with D unresolved. Germline loops: CDR1 MNHNY, CDR2 SVGAGI (reference sequence). Trimming left V 2 bases short and J 7 bases short, with 15 bases between. This CDR3 contains 14 residues. The CDR3 bases are TGTGCCAGCAGTTACCCCGTTGACCCTCGAGAGCAGTACTTC. This translates into CASSYPVDPREQYF.

The sample holds one count of this clone. This CDR3 is CASSASGGFEEETQYF. As DNA, the CDR3 is TGTGCCAGCAGCGCGAGCGGGGGGTTCGAGGAGGAGACCCAGTACTTC. The chain links TRBV9 to TRBJ2-5; 9 bases are a match to TRBD2. V was pared by 3 bases and J by 5 bases, with 11 bases of the junction left unmatched. This CDR3 is built from 16 residues. Germline CDR1 is SGDLS and CDR2 is YYNGEE.

The V gene is TRBV19, the J gene TRBJ2-7; D possibly corresponds to TRBD1 (6 bases). From germline, CDR1 is LNHDA and CDR2 SQIVND (reference sequence). CDR3 length: 13 residues. Trimming took off 3 bases at V and 3 bases at J, with 9 bases between the two ends. In nucleotides, the CDR3 is TGTGCCAGTAGTATCGGCAGGGGCTACGAGCAGTACGTC. Encoded protein: CASSIGRGYEQYV.

This chain uses TRBV9 with TRBJ2-5; weak D call: TRBD1 (7 bases). Germline V lookup: CDR1 SGDLS, CDR2 YYNGEE. The CDR3 extends over 15 amino acids. The germline V and J ends were trimmed by 0 bases and 2 bases, with 11 bases remaining between them. DNA of the CDR3: TGTGCCAGCAGCGTAGCAGGGGGGCGACAAGAGACCCAGTACTTC. It specifies CASSVAGGRQETQYF.

This clone was seen a few times. The rearrangement links TRBV28 to TRBJ1-2, with D possibly being TRBD1 (5 bases). The V and J ends lost 6 bases and 3 bases respectively, with 11 bases between them. CDR3 length: 13 amino acids. CDR1 and CDR2 from the germline V gene are MDHEN and SYDVKM. Here the CDR3 reads CASRTERDYGYTF. As DNA, the CDR3 is TGTGCCAGCAGGACAGAGAGGGACTATGGCTACACCTTC.

The J gene is TRBJ2-3, the V gene TRBV9; no definite D call. Trimming stripped 0 bases from V and 2 bases from J, with 13 bases between. This CDR3 contains 16 residues. The germline gives CDR1 SGDLS, CDR2 YYNGEE. CDR3 protein: CASSVAGRRTTDTQYF. The CDR3 DNA sequence: TGTGCCAGCAGCGTAGCTGGGCGTCGGACCACAGATACGCAGTATTTT.

V and J are TRBV10-2 and TRBJ2-7, with 8 bases matching TRBD2. Trimming at V came to 9 bases and at J to 4 bases, leaving 11 bases not matched to a gene. The CDR3 runs to 14 residues. CDR1 is WSHSY, CDR2 SAAADI, per germline. CDR3 sequence reads: CASMPGLATYEQYV. The CDR3 nucleotides read TGCGCCAGTATGCCCGGACTAGCTACTTACGAGCAGTACGTC.

This clone was counted a few times. The genes are TRBV5-1 and TRBJ2-2, with TRBD1 as a possible D gene (6 bases). Germline CDR1 SGHRS, CDR2 YFSETQ. Trimming cost V 0 bases and J 6 bases, with 15 bases left between them. This CDR3 is 16 amino acids long. CDR3: CASSLGETGGSGELFF. The CDR3 DNA is TGCGCCAGCAGCTTGGGCGAGACAGGAGGATCCGGGGAGCTGTTTTTT.